Below are 8 T cell receptor beta chains sequenced from a single sample in a study of cytomegalovirus exposure and HLA in healthy donors. Repertoires were generated with immunoSEQ multiplex PCR, while TCRdb's copy carries only in-frame clones and drops some. The table lists roughly 190,000 clones, approximately 86% of them singletons, with around 7.2% in the top ten. Sequencing input: PBMCs. These TCRs come from a man aged 30 to 39 in good health and CMV-seropositive.

This clone was counted a single time. The chain links TRBV6-5 to TRBJ1-4, with D uncertain. CDR1 is MNHEY and CDR2 is SVGAGI in the germline V gene. The CDR3 sequence is 16 residues long. The V gene lost 0 bases and the J gene lost 6 bases, with 14 bases spanning the gap. This CDR3 reads CASSYSPGGRDEKLFF. DNA for the CDR3: TGTGCCAGCAGTTACTCGCCGGGAGGAAGGGATGAAAAACTGTTTTTT.

The V and J genes are TRBV2 and TRBJ1-1; possible D gene TRBD1, 5 bases. The CDR3 covers 15 residues. Germline loops: CDR1 SNHLY, CDR2 FYNNEI. Trimming took 7 bases from V and 1 from J, leaving 16 bases between them. The CDR3 loop is CASIGAHTGNTEAFF. The CDR3 bases are TGTGCCAGCATCGGGGCCCACACGGGGAACACTGAAGCTTTCTTT.

This chain connects TRBV2 to TRBJ2-4; TRBD2 matches at 8 bases. The V and J ends lost 4 bases and 11 bases, in that order; junction bases with no gene match: 7. The CDR3 has 13 amino acids. CDR1 is SNHLY, CDR2 FYNNEI, per germline. The CDR3 bases are TGTGCCAGCAGTGTCTCACTAGCGGCTGTTCAGTACTTC. It yields the protein CASSVSLAAVQYF.

The genes are TRBV15 and TRBJ1-5; TRBD1 might be the D (6 bases). The CDR3 covers 16 residues. Germline CDR1 is LNHNV and CDR2 is YYDKDF (reference sequence). With 1 base removed from V and 3 bases from J, the gap between germline ends came to 13 bases. The CDR3 DNA reads TGTGCCACCAGCAGAGTCCGGGACAACTTCAATCAGCCCCAGCATTTT. Its translation: CATSRVRDNFNQPQHF.

V gene TRBV27 combines with J gene TRBJ2-2; TRBD1 is a possible D gene (6 bases). The V end lost 1 base, the J end lost 4 bases, and 16 bases lay between the germline ends. The CDR3 length is 17 residues. The germline V gene has CDR1 MNHEY and CDR2 SMNVEV (reference sequence). CDR3 amino acids: CASSLWGPGAVTGELFF. Here the CDR3 DNA reads TGTGCCAGCAGTTTATGGGGCCCAGGGGCGGTCACCGGGGAGCTGTTTTTT.

The V gene is TRBV6-5, the J gene TRBJ2-3; D is unresolved. V was pared by 6 bases and J by 2 bases, with 9 bases between. Germline V gives CDR1 MNHEY, CDR2 SVGAGI. CDR3 length: 13 amino acids. The CDR3 here is CASRLTNTDTQYF. In DNA form, the CDR3 reads TGTGCCAGCAGACTCACGAACACAGATACGCAGTATTTT.

This chain connects TRBV18 to TRBJ1-2, with 9 positions matching TRBD1. The CDR3 totals 16 residues. Germline lookup yields CDR1 KGHSH and CDR2 LQKENI. Trimming removed 6 bases from V and 4 bases from J; junction bases left unmatched: 12. The CDR3 spells CASSSGQGQDAYGYTF. CDR3 coding DNA: TGTGCCAGCTCCTCGGGACAGGGACAAGATGCCTATGGCTACACCTTC.

This clone was counted only a few times. The J gene is TRBJ1-2, the V gene TRBV9; the D gene is possibly TRBD1 (5 bases). The CDR3 extends over 14 amino acids. Trimming removed 0 bases at V and 5 bases at J, with 11 bases between. Germline values: CDR1 SGDLS, CDR2 YYNGEE. The CDR3 loop reads CASSVDNGGYGYTF. CDR3 in DNA: TGTGCCAGCAGCGTAGATAACGGGGGTTATGGCTACACCTTC. Combining the CDR3 with reference TRBV9 and TRBJ1-2 gives the whole variable domain DSGVTQTPKHLITATGQRVTLRCSPRSGDLSVYWYQQSLDQGLQFLIQYYNGEERAKGNILERFSAQQFPDLHSELNLSSLELGDSALYFCASSVDNGGYGYTFGSGTRLTVV.